Each of the 27 T cell receptor beta chains below was sequenced from the same sample in a study of blood T cells in healthy people across ages. Together with a sample-barcoded 5' primer, a J-beta primer mix was included in a second PCR lasting about 7 to 12 cycles. One entry per CDR3 protein, called by TCRdb with MiXCR from the 5' RACE reads. Of 1,800,000 or so distinct CDR3 sequences in the sample, approximately 39% were seen once. Material for sequencing was blood. Every receptor here comes from a human donor in good health.

This clonotype was counted a few times. The chain recombines TRBV6-1 with TRBJ2-5; D is perhaps TRBD2 (6 bases). The germline V and J ends were trimmed by 4 bases and 11 bases, with 14 bases remaining between them. Germline CDR1 reads MNHNS; CDR2 reads SASEGT. The CDR3 length is 12 residues. This CDR3 reads CASSGWTGEQYF. The DNA of the CDR3 is TGTGCCAGCAGTGGATGGACGGGGGAGCAGTACTTC.

This clonotype was seen only a few times. The chain uses TRBV7-2 and TRBJ1-6; possible D gene TRBD1, 5 bases. Trimming pared 2 bases from V and 4 bases from J, leaving 6 bases between. Germline lookup yields CDR1 SGHTA and CDR2 FQGNSA. The CDR3 totals 14 residues. Written as DNA, the CDR3 is TGTGCCAGCAGCTTAAGACAGTATAATTCACCCCTCCACTTT. This gives the protein CASSLRQYNSPLHF. The whole variable domain, filled in from reference TRBV7-2 and TRBJ1-6, reads GAGVSQSPSNKVTEKGKDVELRCDPISGHTALYWYRQSLGQGLEFLIYFQGNSAPDKSGLPSDRFSAERTGGSVSTLTIQRTQQEDSAVYLCASSLRQYNSPLHFGNGTRLTVT.

The chain has TRBV9 and TRBJ2-1, with 9 bases lining up with TRBD2. The V gene's germline CDR1 is SGDLS and CDR2 YYNGEE. The length of the CDR3 is 17 residues. Trimming took 0 bases from V and 8 from J; bases not matched to a gene: 12. CDR3 in DNA: TGTGCCAGCAGCGTAGGGGGTAGCGGGGGAACTTTCGATGAGCAGTTCTTC. Amino acids: CASSVGGSGGTFDEQFF.

This clonotype was recorded a few times. The genes are TRBV27 and TRBJ2-7, with 9 bases identical to TRBD2. Germline CDR1 MNHEY, CDR2 SMNVEV (reference sequence). The CDR3 has 15 amino acids. V shed 7 bases and J 2 bases; nucleotides not matched to a gene: 9. CDR3 DNA sequence: TGTGCCAGCAAACCCGGACTAGCGAATACCTACGAGCAGTACTTC. Translated: CASKPGLANTYEQYF.

This clonotype was seen a handful of times. The gene calls are TRBV28 and TRBJ2-7; tentatively, D is TRBD1 (5 bases). V lost 5 bases, J lost 3 bases, and 11 bases lay in between. The length of the CDR3 is 13 residues. In germline, CDR1 is MDHEN, CDR2 SYDVKM. CDR3 bases: TGTGCCAGCAGTACCGACAGTTTCTACGAGCAGTACTTC. Its protein is CASSTDSFYEQYF. Variable domain in full (rest from reference TRBV28 and TRBJ2-7): DVKVTQSSRYLVKRTGEKVFLECVQDMDHENMFWYRQDPGLGLRLIYFSYDVKMKEKGDIPEGYSVSREKKERFSLILESASTNQTSMYLCASSTDSFYEQYFGPGTRLTVT.

V is TRBV5-1 and J is TRBJ2-3; D possibly corresponds to TRBD2 (6 bases). Germline CDR1 is SGHRS and CDR2 is YFSETQ. V lost 2 bases, J lost 0 bases, and 19 bases lay in between. This CDR3 has 18 amino acids. CDR3 sequence: CASSFQGLDFLSTDTQYF. CDR3 coding DNA: TGCGCCAGCAGCTTCCAGGGACTCGACTTTCTTAGCACAGATACGCAGTATTTT.

This clonotype was counted a few times. In DNA, the CDR3 is TGCAGCGTGGTCCGCTTCTCCTACAATGAGCAGTTCTTC. As protein: CSVVRFSYNEQFF. The chain links TRBV29-1 to TRBJ2-1, with D uncertain. V was cut by 6 bases and J by 0 bases, with 9 bases left in between. The CDR3 is made up of 13 amino acids. CDR1 SQVTM and CDR2 ANQGSEA come from the germline V gene.

The chain carries TRBV11-1 and TRBJ1-2; D uncertain. The germline gives CDR1 SGHAT, CDR2 FQDESV (reference sequence). CDR3 length: 16 amino acids. The V end lost 4 bases, the J end lost 0 bases, and 15 bases lay between the germline ends. CDR3 sequence (DNA): TGTGCCAGCAGCTCTGGACGGACCTTAGCTAACTATGGCTACACCTTC. The encoded protein is CASSSGRTLANYGYTF.

The rearrangement links TRBV7-2 to TRBJ2-7; D gene uncertain. The V gene lost 5 bases and the J gene lost 10 bases, with 21 bases spanning the gap. Germline V gene lookup returns CDR1 SGHTA and CDR2 FQGNSA. CDR3 length: 14 residues. Here the CDR3 reads CASSLNPVEEAQYF. DNA for the CDR3: TGTGCCAGCAGCCTAAATCCTGTCGAAGAGGCCCAGTACTTC. Filled out from reference TRBV7-2 and TRBJ2-7, the complete variable domain reads GAGVSQSPSNKVTEKGKDVELRCDPISGHTALYWYRQSLGQGLEFLIYFQGNSAPDKSGLPSDRFSAERTGGSVSTLTIQRTQQEDSAVYLCASSLNPVEEAQYFGPGTRLTVT.

This clonotype turned up a few times. This chain uses TRBV29-1 with TRBJ1-1, with a tentative D call TRBD1 (5 bases). This CDR3 contains 13 residues. Per germline, CDR1 SQVTM and CDR2 ANQGSEA. The V end was cut by 1 base, the J end by 8 bases, with 14 bases between. In DNA form, the CDR3 reads TGCAGCGTTGAAGGTATGGGCAGGGTCGAAGCTTTCTTT. This gives the protein CSVEGMGRVEAFF.

V usage is TRBV20-1 and J usage is TRBJ1-4; TRBD1 is a possible D gene (5 bases). The CDR3 runs 15 residues. Trimming shortened V by 3 bases and J by 0 bases, and 11 bases separated the two germline ends. Looked up from germline, CDR1 is DFQATT and CDR2 is SNEGSKA (reference sequence). The CDR3 DNA reads TGCAGTGCTAGTGTATCAGGGACAACTAATGAAAAACTGTTTTTT. Encoded protein: CSASVSGTTNEKLFF.

The chain has TRBV7-2 and TRBJ2-5, with TRBD2 as a possible D gene (5 bases). CDR3 length equals 14 residues. V shed 7 bases and J shed 0 bases, with 12 bases lying between them. Germline CDR1 is SGHTA and CDR2 is FQGNSA. This chain's CDR3 is CASTTDWYQETQYF. CDR3 coding DNA: TGTGCCAGCACCACGGACTGGTACCAAGAGACCCAGTACTTC.

On this clonotype itself: At one end the junction does not follow the germline gene, possibly because of a read error. The chain is built from TRBV4-1 and TRBJ1-1, with unresolved D. CDR1 and CDR2 (germline): MGHRA, YSYEKL. The CDR3 extends over 15 amino acids. This CDR3 is CAGSQVRGDNTEAFF. The CDR3 DNA reads as TGCGCCGGCAGCCAAGTGCGGGGTGACAACACTGAAGCTTTCTTT.

The chain carries TRBV7-2 and TRBJ2-4; tentative D call: TRBD2 (6 bases). The CDR3 runs 13 residues. CDR1 and CDR2 from the germline V gene are SGHTA and FQGNSA. CDR3: CVTTGGAKNIQYF. In DNA, the CDR3 is TGTGTCACTACCGGGGGAGCCAAAAACATTCAGTACTTC.

The genes are TRBV28 and TRBJ1-2; D gene ambiguous. CDR1 and CDR2 from the germline V gene are MDHEN and SYDVKM. Trimming stripped 2 bases from V and 3 bases from J, with 7 bases between. The CDR3 covers 13 residues. The CDR3 spells CASSLQDYYGYTF. CDR3 nucleotide sequence: TGTGCCAGCAGTTTACAGGACTACTATGGCTACACCTTC.

The gene calls are TRBV14 and TRBJ2-5; TRBD2 matches 8 bases. The CDR3 has 17 residues. V lost 4 bases, J lost 6 bases, and 16 bases stayed unmatched. Germline V CDR1 and CDR2: SGHDN, FVKESK. The CDR3 region is CASSPRTSQTIVQTQYF. The CDR3 DNA reads as TGTGCCAGCAGCCCGCGGACTAGCCAAACCATTGTGCAGACCCAGTACTTC.

This rearrangement joins TRBV30 to TRBJ1-2, with no clear D. This CDR3 comprises 13 residues. Germline V lookup: CDR1 GTSNPN, CDR2 SVGIG (reference sequence). V shed 0 bases and J shed 3 bases, with 8 bases lying between them. The CDR3 nucleotides read TGTGCCTGGAGTGTTAGTCTTGACTATGGCTACACCTTC. Its translation: CAWSVSLDYGYTF. Together with reference TRBV30 and TRBJ1-2, the CDR3 gives the full variable domain: SQTIHQWPATLVQPVGSPLSLECTVEGTSNPNLYWYRQAAGRGLQLLFYSVGIGQISSEVPQNLSASRPQDRQFILSSKKLLLSDSGFYLCAWSVSLDYGYTFGSGTRLTVV.

This clonotype was detected only a few times. This chain connects TRBV29-1 to TRBJ2-4; TRBD1 matches 9 bases. The end of the DNA aligns better with TRBJ2-5, so the J call may be wrong. Germline lookup yields CDR1 SQVTM and CDR2 ANQGSEA. CDR3 length: 11 residues. CDR3 sequence: CSMDRGETQYF. CDR3 coding DNA: TGCAGCATGGACAGGGGAGAGACCCAGTACTTC.

The chain is built from TRBV3-1 and TRBJ1-5; a possible D gene is TRBD1 (6 bases). Trimming removed 2 bases from V and 4 bases from J, with 9 bases in between. The CDR3 covers 14 residues. Germline V gene lookup returns CDR1 LGHDT and CDR2 YNNKEL (reference sequence). The CDR3 is CASSQQGRNQPQHF. The CDR3 nucleotides are TGTGCCAGCAGCCAACAGGGGCGTAATCAGCCCCAGCATTTT.

This clonotype appeared a few times. The V call is TRBV20-1, the J call TRBJ1-1; 10 nucleotides align to TRBD1. The germline CDR1 and CDR2 sequences are DFQATT and SNEGSKA (reference sequence). J gave up 6 bases and V 7 bases, and 11 bases lay outside the gene matches. The CDR3 has 14 amino acids. This chain's CDR3 is CSVSSGTGVSEAFF. DNA for the CDR3: TGCAGTGTTTCATCCGGGACAGGGGTTTCTGAAGCTTTCTTT.

The rearrangement joins TRBV5-6 to TRBJ2-5; 8 bases fit TRBD2. This CDR3 is 15 amino acids long. Germline V gene lookup returns CDR1 SGHDT and CDR2 YYEEEE. Germline trimming cut 2 bases from V and 9 bases from J; bases unmatched to any gene: 12. The CDR3 spells CASSFGGAPQMPQYF. Written as DNA, the CDR3 is TGTGCCAGCAGCTTCGGGGGGGCCCCCCAAATGCCCCAGTACTTC.

The V gene is TRBV7-2, the J gene TRBJ2-1; weak D call: TRBD2 (6 bases). The J call may be faulty, since TRBJ2-7 better matches the DNA end. The CDR3 has 15 amino acids. Germline assignment: CDR1 SGHTA and CDR2 FQGNSA. Written as DNA, the CDR3 is TGTGCCGGCCTATACGGCGGGACCCCCTACAATGAGCAGTACTTC. The encoded protein is CAGLYGGTPYNEQYF.

The sample holds a few counts of this clonotype. V and J are TRBV10-2 and TRBJ2-3, with D uncertain. Germline loops: CDR1 WSHSY, CDR2 SAAADI. The V and J ends lost 3 bases and 4 bases respectively, with 14 bases between them. CDR3 length: 15 residues. CDR3 sequence reads: CASSDLNGVADTQYF. In DNA form, the CDR3 reads TGCGCCAGCAGTGATTTGAATGGGGTGGCAGATACGCAGTATTTT.

The CDR3 is CASSDGRLYGYTF. The CDR3 DNA sequence: TGTGCCAGCAGTGATGGCAGGCTCTATGGCTACACCTTC. The rearrangement joins TRBV2 to TRBJ1-2; D unclear. The germline gives CDR1 SNHLY, CDR2 FYNNEI. The CDR3 loop spans 13 amino acids. Trimming stripped 3 bases from V and 4 bases from J, with 9 bases between.

This clonotype was picked up a small number of times. The chain has TRBV7-9 and TRBJ2-7, with D tentatively TRBD2 (5 bases). V dropped 5 bases and J dropped 7 bases, with 21 bases sitting between them. CDR1 and CDR2 (germline): SEHNR, FQNEAQ (reference sequence). The length of the CDR3 is 15 residues. In nucleotides, the CDR3 is TGTGCCAGCAGCCTGAGTGAGGGTTCCAGGTGGGAGCAGTACTTC. Its translation: CASSLSEGSRWEQYF. The complete variable domain, with remaining parts taken from reference TRBV7-9 and TRBJ2-7, reads DTGVSQNPRHKITKRGQNVTFRCDPISEHNRLYWYRQTLGQGPEFLTYFQNEAQLEKSRLLSDRFSAERPKGSFSTLEIQRTEQGDSAMYLCASSLSEGSRWEQYFGPGTRLTVT.

This chain joins TRBV15 and TRBJ1-2, with D perhaps matching TRBD1 (6 bases). The CDR3 totals 15 residues. The germline gives CDR1 LNHNV, CDR2 YYDKDF (reference sequence). V dropped 0 bases and J dropped 12 bases, with 20 bases sitting between them. The CDR3 DNA reads as TGTGCCACCAGCAGAGATCTGGGGGGGCTACAAGGCCACACCTTC. Its protein product is CATSRDLGGLQGHTF.

Ten or more counts support this clonotype. The J gene is TRBJ1-2, the V gene TRBV7-2; TRBD1 matches 7 bases. The germline V gene encodes CDR1 SGHTA and CDR2 FQGNSA. This CDR3 spans 15 amino acids. The V and J ends lost 5 bases and 5 bases, in that order; junction bases with no gene match: 11. CDR3 nucleotide sequence: TGTGCCAGCAGCCCCCACCCGGACAGGAGTTATGGCTACACCTTC. Translated, it gives CASSPHPDRSYGYTF.